This passage covers 10 T cell receptor beta chains from one sample sequenced in a study of CXCR3-negative and CXCR3-positive naive CD8 T cells. TRB cDNA libraries were made by UMI-labeled 5' RACE. No DNA is given; TCRdb re-called the 5' RACE reads and lists each CDR3 protein once. The sample data list tens of thousands of distinct CDR3 sequences. Sequencing was performed on naive CXCR3- CD8+ T cells from blood. Subset meaning: CD45RO-CCR7+CD27+CD95- naive CD8+ T cells lacking CXCR3 (TNR3-). Source of these receptors: a human donor in good health. Some clones in this sample may be carry-over from other donors' samples.

This chain connects TRBV7-9 to TRBJ2-3. Germline V CDR1 and CDR2: SEHNR, FQNEAQ (reference sequence). CDR3 length: 14 residues. The CDR3 region is CASSRGASTDTQYF.

J is TRBJ2-1 and V is TRBV3-1; TCRdb indicates TRBD1, and absent DNA this call remains unverified. The CDR3 sequence is 17 residues long. Germline V CDR1 and CDR2: LGHDT, YNNKEL (reference sequence). CDR3 protein: CASSQDKGGFFANEQFF.

The V call is TRBV9, the J call TRBJ2-7; the D call of TRBD2 rests on TCRdb alone, since no DNA is present to check it. The CDR3 contains 15 residues. The V gene's germline CDR1 is SGDLS and CDR2 YYNGEE. The CDR3 sequence is CASSVAWRGDYEQYF.

The chain has TRBV29-1 and TRBJ2-1; no DNA is available, so the TRBD1 call from TCRdb remains unchecked. CDR3 length equals 14 residues. CDR1 is SQVTM and CDR2 is ANQGSEA in the germline V gene. The CDR3 reads CSVGGGASYNEQFF.

The gene calls are TRBV3-1 and TRBJ2-3; there is no DNA to check the TCRdb D call of TRBD2. The CDR3 has 17 amino acids. Germline lookup yields CDR1 LGHDT and CDR2 YNNKEL (reference sequence). CDR3 sequence reads: CASRQNALAGVADTQYF.

This chain uses TRBV29-1 with TRBJ2-7. CDR3 length equals 15 residues. Per germline, CDR1 SQVTM and CDR2 ANQGSEA. The CDR3 loop is CSVETPMGKSYEQYF.

The chain carries TRBV29-1 and TRBJ2-1; no DNA is available, so the TRBD2 call from TCRdb remains unchecked. Germline V gene lookup returns CDR1 SQVTM and CDR2 ANQGSEA. The CDR3 is made up of 13 amino acids. The CDR3 is CSVDNGLENEQFF.

This chain links TRBV20-1 with TRBJ2-5. The CDR3 loop spans 13 amino acids. Germline CDR1 DFQATT, CDR2 SNEGSKA (reference sequence). CDR3 amino acids: CSARDPVRETQYF.

This chain uses TRBV6-1 with TRBJ2-3; lacking DNA, the TRBD2 call made by TCRdb goes unchecked. Germline V gene lookup returns CDR1 MNHNS and CDR2 SASEGT. The CDR3 contains 15 residues. This CDR3 is CASRARDSIADTQYF.

The rearrangement links TRBV29-1 to TRBJ2-7; as DNA is missing, the TRBD1 call by TCRdb cannot be tested. Germline CDR1 reads SQVTM; CDR2 reads ANQGSEA. This CDR3 contains 14 residues. CDR3 protein: CSVNPQDRSHEQYF.